These 26 T cell receptor beta chains came from one sample sequenced in a study of cytomegalovirus exposure and HLA in healthy donors. The PCR contained 60 Vbeta and 13 Jbeta primers. Data came from immunoSEQ multiplex PCR; TCRdb stores just in-frame clones and leaves some out. Of 150,000 or so clones in the sample, around 85% were seen once. The sample consisted of PBMCs. These TCRs come from a man between 18 and 29 years old in good health and CMV-seropositive.

The rearrangement uses TRBV7-2 and TRBJ2-1; 7 bases line up with TRBD1. The CDR3 runs to 14 residues. Germline V CDR1 and CDR2: SGHTA, FQGNSA. After removal of 3 bases from V and 9 bases from J, the junction contained 8 bases not matched to a gene. CDR3 sequence: CASSLRQGEAEQFF. CDR3 DNA: TGTGCCAGCAGCTTGAGACAGGGTGAAGCTGAGCAGTTCTTC.

This clone showed up just once. The V and J genes are TRBV11-1 and TRBJ2-2, with D possibly matching TRBD1 (6 bases). Germline-derived CDR1 and CDR2 are SGHAT and FQDESV (reference sequence). The CDR3 extends over 15 amino acids. V was shortened by 5 bases and J by 6 bases, with 16 bases between the two germline ends. CDR3 sequence (DNA): TGTGCCAGCAGCCTGGGGGACAAGAGAGCCGGGGAGCTGTTTTTT. It specifies CASSLGDKRAGELFF. Looking up the rest from reference TRBV11-1 and TRBJ2-2 gives the full variable domain: EAEVAQSPRYKITEKSQAVAFWCDPISGHATLYWYRQILGQGPELLVQFQDESVVDDSQLPKDRFSAERLKGVDSTLKIQPAELGDSAMYLCASSLGDKRAGELFFGEGSRLTVL.

V usage is TRBV2 and J usage is TRBJ2-1, with D possibly TRBD2 on 6 matching bases. Germline values: CDR1 SNHLY, CDR2 FYNNEI. The CDR3 is made up of 16 amino acids. V lost 6 bases to trimming and J lost 0 bases, with 15 bases between them. The CDR3 nucleotides are TGTGCCAGCAGATCGACCGGGAGCACCTCCTACAATGAGCAGTTCTTC. Its translation is CASRSTGSTSYNEQFF.

The chain uses TRBV9 and TRBJ2-5; 10 bases are a match to TRBD2. There are 18 residues in the CDR3. Germline-derived CDR1 and CDR2 are SGDLS and YYNGEE. J was trimmed by 4 bases and V by 2 bases; bases with no gene match: 14. CDR3: CASSVGLAGDQTAETQYF. CDR3 DNA sequence: TGTGCCAGCAGCGTGGGTCTAGCGGGGGATCAAACCGCAGAGACCCAGTACTTC.

The rearrangement joins TRBV6-6 to TRBJ2-7; D is perhaps TRBD1 (5 bases). Germline lookup yields CDR1 MNHNY and CDR2 SVGAGI (reference sequence). Between the trimmed V and J ends, which lost 5 bases and 2 bases, there was a span of 13 bases. This CDR3 has 14 amino acids. CDR3 loop: CASSPGSGTYEQYF. CDR3 DNA: TGTGCCAGCAGTCCCGGATCAGGGACCTACGAGCAGTACTTC.

This chain joins TRBV6-5 and TRBJ1-2, with D hard to call. The CDR3 consists of 13 residues. Trimming pared 4 bases from V and 2 bases from J, leaving 8 bases between. CDR1 and CDR2 from the germline V gene are MNHEY and SVGAGI. The CDR3 DNA is TGTGCCAGCAGTTCCTACCCGAACTATGGCTACACCTTC. It yields the protein CASSSYPNYGYTF.

This clone was recorded only once. The V gene is TRBV14, the J gene TRBJ2-2; D remains ambiguous. The CDR3 has 16 amino acids. Germline assignment: CDR1 SGHDN and CDR2 FVKESK. V was shortened by 1 base and J by 4 bases, with 13 bases between the two germline ends. Here the CDR3 DNA reads TGTGCCAGCAGCCAAGTGAGTGGGCTTGGCACCGGGGAGCTGTTTTTT. It specifies CASSQVSGLGTGELFF.

The chain employs TRBV21-1 and TRBJ1-3; no check of the table's D call, TRBD1, against the DNA was made. TRBV21-1 is annotated as a pseudogene. CDR3 length: 14 residues. The CDR3 here is CASRGQRSGNTIYF. The CDR3, as DNA: TGTGCCAGCAGGGGACAGCGCTCTGGAAACACCATATATTTT.

The chain joins TRBV27 to TRBJ2-5, with TRBD1 identical over 7 bases. CDR1 and CDR2 (germline): MNHEY, SMNVEV (reference sequence). This CDR3 spans 16 amino acids. V gave up 5 bases and J gave up 1 base; unmatched junction bases: 10. The CDR3 loop is CASSITGTVGQETQYF. The CDR3 nucleotides read TGTGCCAGCAGTATAACCGGGACAGTTGGCCAAGAGACCCAGTACTTC.

The rearrangement joins TRBV5-1 to TRBJ2-5; D is possibly TRBD2 (6 bases). Germline V CDR1 and CDR2: SGHRS, YFSETQ. Trimming left V 6 bases short and J 2 bases short, with 11 bases between. The CDR3 runs to 13 residues. CDR3 bases: TGCGCCAGCACCCGTAGCGGTCAAGAGACCCAGTACTTC. This translates into CASTRSGQETQYF.

The V call is TRBV7-3, the J call TRBJ2-6; D not certain. This CDR3 spans 16 amino acids. Germline V CDR1 and CDR2: SGHTA, FQGTGA. V lost 3 bases and J 0 bases, leaving 9 bases between the germline ends. For the CDR3, the DNA is TGTGCCAGCAGCTTCACCGGGTCCTCTGGGGCCAACGTCCTGACTTTC. It specifies CASSFTGSSGANVLTF.

This chain connects TRBV6-5 to TRBJ2-5, with 7 bases matching TRBD1. The CDR3 contains 15 residues. After removal of 4 bases from V and 4 bases from J, the junction contained 9 bases not matched to a gene. Germline V gives CDR1 MNHEY, CDR2 SVGAGI. The CDR3 bases are TGTGCCAGCAGTTGGGGACAGTTAGTAGGAGAGACCCAGTACTTC. This codes for CASSWGQLVGETQYF.

This clone was seen only once. The chain couples TRBV2 to TRBJ2-5, with D unclear. Per germline, CDR1 SNHLY and CDR2 FYNNEI. The V gene lost 7 bases and the J gene lost 2 bases, with 11 bases spanning the gap. There are 13 residues in the CDR3. CDR3 DNA sequence: TGTGCCAGCACCACGAGGCGACAAGAGACCCAGTACTTC. This codes for CASTTRRQETQYF.

The chain uses TRBV7-8 and TRBJ1-2; 8 bases fit TRBD1. The V gene's germline CDR1 is SGHVS and CDR2 FQNEAQ. V was pared by 5 bases and J by 8 bases, with 10 bases of the junction left unmatched. The CDR3 has 14 residues. The CDR3 DNA reads as TGTGCCAGCAGCCCCGCGACAGGGGTGGCGGGCTACACCTTC. Protein sequence: CASSPATGVAGYTF.

The chain recombines TRBV6-1 with TRBJ1-3; D unresolved. The V end was cut by 1 base, the J end by 0 bases, with 13 bases between. The CDR3 is 17 amino acids. Germline CDR1 is MNHNS and CDR2 is SASEGT. DNA of the CDR3: TGTGCCAGCAGTGAAGTTGTCGGTGGTCGCTCTGGAAACACCATATATTTT. Amino acid sequence: CASSEVVGGRSGNTIYF.

The CDR3 sequence is CATRGGTGDGYTF. The CDR3 DNA is TGTGCCACCCGCGGGGGGACAGGGGACGGCTACACCTTC. This chain connects TRBV10-3 to TRBJ1-2; TRBD1 matches 10 bases. Germline V gives CDR1 ENHRY, CDR2 SYGVKD. The CDR3 length is 13 residues. J gave up 8 bases and V 10 bases, and 10 bases lay outside the gene matches.

J is TRBJ2-1 and V is TRBV25-1; 11 bases line up with TRBD2. Germline V CDR1 and CDR2: MGHDK, SYGVNS. The J segment lost 8 bases and the V segment lost 4 bases, leaving 10 bases of the junction unmatched. The CDR3 has 16 residues. This chain's CDR3 is CASSVPTSGVYDEQFF. CDR3 sequence (DNA): TGTGCCAGCAGTGTGCCGACTAGCGGGGTGTACGATGAGCAGTTCTTC.

This sequence joins TRBV27 and TRBJ2-7; TRBD1 matches at 8 bases. The CDR3 is made up of 12 amino acids. The germline V gene has CDR1 MNHEY and CDR2 SMNVEV (reference sequence). V gave up 6 bases and J gave up 5 bases; unmatched junction bases: 3. In DNA form, the CDR3 reads TGTGCCAGCAGATCAGGGGGCAACGAGCAGTACTTC. It encodes CASRSGGNEQYF.

The chain is built from TRBV7-9 and TRBJ2-3; the D gene is possibly TRBD2 (5 bases). Per germline, CDR1 SEHNR and CDR2 FQNEAQ (reference sequence). The CDR3 runs 17 residues. V lost 3 bases to trimming and J lost 6 bases, with 22 bases between them. The CDR3 loop is CASSLGSRLLLRDTQYF. The CDR3 nucleotides are TGTGCCAGCAGCTTGGGGAGCAGGCTACTCCTGCGGGATACGCAGTATTTT.

V gene TRBV6-5 combines with J gene TRBJ2-7; 10 bases align to TRBD1. V shed 5 bases and J 0 bases; nucleotides not matched to a gene: 1. Germline V CDR1 and CDR2: MNHEY, SVGAGI. CDR3 length: 14 residues. In DNA form, the CDR3 reads TGTGCCAGCAGTCGACAGGGGGCCTCCTACGAGCAGTACTTC. Its protein is CASSRQGASYEQYF.

The DNA of the CDR3 is TGCGCCAGCAGTCAGTTAGTAGGGCGGGAACTTCACAATGAGCAGTTCTTC. This codes for CASSQLVGRELHNEQFF. The chain links TRBV23-1 to TRBJ2-1; weak D call: TRBD2 (6 bases). Being an ORF, TRBV23-1 has a function that is uncertain. V was trimmed by 3 bases and J by 5 bases, leaving 20 bases between them. This CDR3 has 17 residues.

This chain uses TRBV15 with TRBJ2-3; no firm D call. Germline CDR1 reads LNHNV; CDR2 reads YYDKDF (reference sequence). The V and J ends lost 0 bases and 0 bases respectively, with 10 bases between them. The CDR3 length is 16 residues. The CDR3 reads CATSRDLPESTDTQYF. CDR3 bases: TGTGCCACCAGCAGAGATTTGCCGGAGAGCACAGATACGCAGTATTTT.

In this sample, this clone turned up once. The chain carries TRBV19 and TRBJ2-5, with TRBD2 matching over 13 bases. Germline V gives CDR1 LNHDA, CDR2 SQIVND (reference sequence). This CDR3 contains 17 residues. V was pared by 2 bases and J by 4 bases, with 7 bases of the junction left unmatched. CDR3 nucleotides: TGTGCCAGTAGTATATCCCGGACTAGCGGGGGCGCAGAGACCCAGTACTTC. This sequence encodes CASSISRTSGGAETQYF.

The J gene is TRBJ1-6, the V gene TRBV2; possibly TRBD1 for D (6 bases). Germline assignment: CDR1 SNHLY and CDR2 FYNNEI. V was shortened by 5 bases and J by 2 bases, with 10 bases between the two germline ends. The CDR3 spans 15 residues. The CDR3, as DNA: TGTGCCAGCAGTTTTGGACAGCCCTATAATTCACCCCTCCACTTT. Protein product: CASSFGQPYNSPLHF. Drawing the rest from reference TRBV2 and TRBJ1-6, the complete variable domain is EPEVTQTPSHQVTQMGQEVILRCVPISNHLYFYWYRQILGQKVEFLVSFYNNEISEKSEIFDDQFSVERPDGSNFTLKIRSTKLEDSAMYFCASSFGQPYNSPLHFGNGTRLTVT.

V and J are TRBV10-1 and TRBJ2-3; D not certain. This CDR3 has 13 amino acids. V was pared by 4 bases and J by 2 bases, with 7 bases between. Germline V gene sequence: CDR1 WNHNN, CDR2 SYGVQD (reference sequence). DNA for the CDR3: TGCGCCAGCAGTGGTACTGACACAGATACGCAGTATTTT. The encoded protein is CASSGTDTDTQYF.

The rearrangement uses TRBV7-6 and TRBJ2-3, with D perhaps matching TRBD1 (5 bases). Germline CDR1 and CDR2: SGHVS and FNYEAQ. Trimming removed 5 bases at V and 1 base at J, with 7 bases between. This CDR3 is 13 amino acids long. In DNA form, the CDR3 reads TGTGCCAGCAGCCAGACAGGCACAGATACGCAGTATTTT. Its translation: CASSQTGTDTQYF.